This T cell receptor (beta chain) originates from a study of tumor and adjacent non-tumor tissue in lung cancer. Overall study context: The cohort had around eleven adenocarcinoma, a couple of squamous cell and 1 small cell patients. Aged roughly 31 to 85 years, patients included 9 to 11 men and a few women with stage I to III disease.

Three rounds of nested PCR, following a modified ARM-PCR protocol, produced the TCRbeta library. A single record per CDR3 protein comes from TCRdb applying MiXCR to the multiplex PCR reads. The table shows about 200,000 distinct CDR3 sequences, with approximately 74% occurring only once. This clonotype was counted many times. RNA was extracted from bulk tissue without any cell sorting. CDR1 and CDR2 (germline): MDHEN, SYDVKM. Trimming removed 3 bases from V and 0 bases from J, with 9 bases in between. The CDR3 covers 15 residues. The clonotype was recovered from a man aged 60-69 years with non-small cell lung cancer. This sequence joins TRBV28 and TRBJ1-5; D gene ambiguous. The sample comprised lung tumor tissue. The CDR3 loop reads CASSFSDGSNQPQHF. CDR3 nucleotides: TGTGCCAGCAGTTTTTCGGACGGTAGCAATCAGCCCCAGCATTTT.